This T cell receptor (beta chain) derives from a study of immune evolution from preneoplasia to lung adenocarcinoma. TCRdb keeps only in-frame clones here, not all; method: immunoSEQ multiplex PCR. The profile shows roughly 7,000 clones, approximately 80% of them singletons. The CDR3 loop spans 15 amino acids. V shed 1 base, J shed 2 bases, and the junction held 0 bases outside the gene matches. Germline V CDR1 and CDR2: SGHTA, FQGNSA. This chain links TRBV7-2 with TRBJ2-7, with 12 bases identical to TRBD2. Sequencing was performed on FFPE lung adenocarcinoma in situ tissue. This sequence originates from an older donor with lung adenocarcinoma. The CDR3 region has the DNA TGTGCCAGCAGCTTAGGACTAGCGGGAGCCTACGAGCAGTACTTC. Translation: CASSLGLAGAYEQYF.